What follows are 16 T cell receptor beta chains derived from one specimen sequenced in a study of blood T cell repertoires in COVID-19. Sequencing used immunoSEQ multiplex PCR; TCRdb keeps in-frame clones, though not all of them. Of more than 200,000 clones detected, 80% appear once; the ten largest clones hold around 7%. Material for sequencing was PBMCs or T cells enriched from blood (not recorded which). Every receptor here comes from a woman aged 40 to 49 with acute COVID-19.

The chain recombines TRBV28 with TRBJ2-5; perhaps TRBD1 as D (7 bases). The ends were cut back, 3 bases at V and 5 bases at J, with 22 bases in the middle. Germline CDR1 is MDHEN and CDR2 is SYDVKM. The CDR3 spans 17 residues. In DNA form, the CDR3 reads TGTGCCAGCAGTTTTAGGGGGCGCTTTGGGAGGCCGGAGACCCAGTACTTC. This sequence encodes CASSFRGRFGRPETQYF.

The chain carries TRBV29-1 and TRBJ1-1; possibly TRBD1 for D (6 bases). The CDR3 covers 16 residues. Germline values: CDR1 SQVTM, CDR2 ANQGSEA. V gave up 5 bases and J gave up 1 base, with 20 bases separating them. This CDR3 reads CSVRSFTGKENTEAFF. The CDR3 coding sequence is TGCAGCGTTCGATCCTTCACAGGGAAAGAGAACACTGAAGCTTTCTTT.

The V and J genes are TRBV11-2 and TRBJ1-1; D possibly corresponds to TRBD1 (5 bases). Trimming removed 8 bases from V and 5 bases from J, with 15 bases in between. The germline V gene has CDR1 SGHAT and CDR2 FQNNGV. The CDR3 spans 13 residues. The CDR3 coding sequence is TGTGCCAGCGGCCGGACCGGGGGAACTGAAGCTTTCTTT. As protein: CASGRTGGTEAFF.

This clone was seen a few times. V gene TRBV4-2 combines with J gene TRBJ2-2, with TRBD2 identical over 14 bases. The CDR3 totals 19 residues. Unmatched junction bases numbered 3, after V lost 0 bases and J lost 0 bases. From germline, CDR1 is LGHNA and CDR2 YNFKEQ. The CDR3 loop is CASSQDTGLAGANTGELFF. The CDR3 DNA reads as TGTGCCAGCAGCCAAGATACGGGACTAGCGGGGGCGAACACCGGGGAGCTGTTTTTT.

This clone was seen just once. In DNA form, the CDR3 reads TGTGCCAGCAGCCAAGATCTGACTAGCGGGAGTCCCGGCGCAGATACGCAGTATTTT. As protein: CASSQDLTSGSPGADTQYF. This chain joins TRBV4-2 and TRBJ2-3; 12 nucleotides align to TRBD2. The CDR3 sequence is 19 residues long. J gave up 4 bases and V 0 bases, and 11 bases lay outside the gene matches. CDR1 and CDR2 from the germline V gene are LGHNA and YNFKEQ.

The chain links TRBV5-4 to TRBJ2-3; D is ambiguous. CDR1 is SGHNT and CDR2 is YYREEE in the germline V gene (reference sequence). The CDR3 spans 13 residues. V was pared by 4 bases and J by 1 base, with 7 bases between. The CDR3 reads CASSPSGTDTQYF. CDR3 DNA: TGTGCCAGCAGCCCGAGTGGCACAGATACGCAGTATTTT.

This chain uses TRBV28 with TRBJ2-3, with 14 bases matching TRBD2. In germline, CDR1 is MDHEN, CDR2 SYDVKM. V lost 5 bases, J lost 7 bases, and 8 bases stayed unmatched. There are 16 residues in the CDR3. The CDR3 sequence is CASSRGTSGSKNTQYF. In DNA, the CDR3 is TGTGCCAGCAGTCGGGGGACTAGCGGGAGTAAAAATACGCAGTATTTT. Supplemented by reference TRBV28 and TRBJ2-3, the full variable domain reads DVKVTQSSRYLVKRTGEKVFLECVQDMDHENMFWYRQDPGLGLRLIYFSYDVKMKEKGDIPEGYSVSREKKERFSLILESASTNQTSMYLCASSRGTSGSKNTQYFGPGTRLTVL.

For the CDR3, the DNA is TGTGCCAGCAGTCGCCGGACTGGAAAGGACGTAGGTGGCTACACCTTC. This gives the protein CASSRRTGKDVGGYTF. This chain uses TRBV6-2 or TRBV6-3 with TRBJ1-2; D uncertain. V gave up 5 bases and J gave up 7 bases, with 23 bases separating them. CDR1 MNHEY and CDR2 SVGEGT come from the germline V gene. The CDR3 extends over 16 amino acids.

The chain carries TRBV28 and TRBJ1-3; 8 bases line up with TRBD1. Losses at the gene ends were 3 bases for V and 0 bases for J; bases not matched to a gene: 1. The length of the CDR3 is 15 residues. The germline V gene has CDR1 MDHEN and CDR2 SYDVKM. DNA of the CDR3: TGTGCCAGCAGTTTGGGACAGGTCTCTGGAAACACCATATATTTT. Residues: CASSLGQVSGNTIYF.

The CDR3 nucleotides are TGTGCCAGCAGTTACGGGAGGTTCAACACTGAAGCTTTCTTT. This codes for CASSYGRFNTEAFF. This sequence joins TRBV6-5 and TRBJ1-1; no firm D call. Looked up from germline, CDR1 is MNHEY and CDR2 is SVGAGI. Trimming shortened V by 2 bases and J by 2 bases, and 9 bases separated the two germline ends. This CDR3 comprises 14 residues.

The chain is built from TRBV5-6 and TRBJ1-6; maybe TRBD1 (5 bases). Trimming took 0 bases from V and 10 from J, leaving 14 bases between them. The germline V gene encodes CDR1 SGHDT and CDR2 YYEEEE. The CDR3 has 15 amino acids. This chain's CDR3 is CASSLAGRVGSPLHF. The CDR3 bases are TGTGCCAGCAGCTTGGCAGGCAGGGTGGGGTCACCCCTCCACTTT.

The V and J genes are TRBV6-4 and TRBJ2-2; 7 bases fit TRBD1. This CDR3 has 13 amino acids. CDR1 and CDR2 (germline): MRHNA, SNTAGT. Losses at the gene ends were 6 bases for V and 5 bases for J; bases not matched to a gene: 3. The CDR3 is CASRTGITGELFF. CDR3 in DNA: TGTGCCAGCAGGACAGGGATTACCGGGGAGCTGTTTTTT.

The chain has TRBV5-1 and TRBJ2-3; TRBD2 might be the D (5 bases). V dropped 0 bases and J dropped 10 bases, with 9 bases sitting between them. Germline CDR1 SGHRS, CDR2 YFSETQ. The CDR3 runs 12 residues. The CDR3 coding sequence is TGCGCCAGCAGCTTGGCCACCGGGGCGCAGTATTTT. Translation gives CASSLATGAQYF. Looking up the rest from reference TRBV5-1 and TRBJ2-3 gives the full variable domain: KAGVTQTPRYLIKTRGQQVTLSCSPISGHRSVSWYQQTPGQGLQFLFEYFSETQRNKGNFPGRFSGRQFSNSRSEMNVSTLELGDSALYLCASSLATGAQYFGPGTRLTVL.

V gene TRBV7-9 combines with J gene TRBJ1-4, with TRBD1 identical over 12 bases. Germline lookup yields CDR1 SEHNR and CDR2 FQNEAQ (reference sequence). The ends lost 1 base at V and 7 bases at J; junction bases unmatched: 4. The CDR3 sequence is 16 residues long. CDR3 loop: CASSLEGQGASEKLFF. CDR3 DNA: TGTGCCAGCAGCTTAGAGGGACAGGGGGCATCTGAAAAACTGTTTTTT. The whole variable domain, filled in from reference TRBV7-9 and TRBJ1-4, reads DTGVSQNPRHKITKRGQNVTFRCDPISEHNRLYWYRQTLGQGPEFLTYFQNEAQLEKSRLLSDRFSAERPKGSFSTLEIQRTEQGDSAMYLCASSLEGQGASEKLFFGSGTQLSVL.

This rearrangement joins TRBV2 to TRBJ2-2; tentatively, D is TRBD1 (6 bases). V dropped 6 bases and J dropped 1 base, with 6 bases sitting between them. The CDR3 is made up of 13 amino acids. Germline V gene data show CDR1 as SNHLY and CDR2 as FYNNEI. The CDR3 nucleotides read TGTGCCAGCAGGGACAGGAACACCGGGGAGCTGTTTTTT. Encoded protein: CASRDRNTGELFF.

This rearrangement joins TRBV19 to TRBJ2-5; tentative D call: TRBD1 (5 bases). The V gene's germline CDR1 is LNHDA and CDR2 SQIVND (reference sequence). The V and J ends lost 2 bases and 2 bases respectively, with 12 bases between them. This CDR3 has 15 amino acids. CDR3 sequence reads: CASSITAGLQETQYF. In nucleotides, the CDR3 is TGTGCCAGTAGTATAACGGCAGGGCTACAAGAGACCCAGTACTTC.